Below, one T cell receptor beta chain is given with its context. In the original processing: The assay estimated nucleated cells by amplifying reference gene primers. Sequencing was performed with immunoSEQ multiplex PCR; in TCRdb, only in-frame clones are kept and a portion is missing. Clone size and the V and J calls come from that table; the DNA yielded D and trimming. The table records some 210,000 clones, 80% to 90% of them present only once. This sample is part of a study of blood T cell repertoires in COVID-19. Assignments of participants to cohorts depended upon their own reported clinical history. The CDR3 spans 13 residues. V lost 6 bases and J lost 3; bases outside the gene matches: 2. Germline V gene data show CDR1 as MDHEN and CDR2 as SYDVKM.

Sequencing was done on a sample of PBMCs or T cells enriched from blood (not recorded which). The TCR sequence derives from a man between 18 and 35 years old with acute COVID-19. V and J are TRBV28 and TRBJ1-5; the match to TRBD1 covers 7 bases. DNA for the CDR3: TGTGCCAGCAGACAGGGGTACAATCAGCCCCAGCATTTT. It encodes CASRQGYNQPQHF. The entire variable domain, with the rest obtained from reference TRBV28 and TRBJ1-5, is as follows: DVKVTQSSRYLVKRTGEKVFLECVQDMDHENMFWYRQDPGLGLRLIYFSYDVKMKEKGDIPEGYSVSREKKERFSLILESASTNQTSMYLCASRQGYNQPQHFGDGTRLSIL.